Listed below are T cell receptor beta chains from one sample, sequenced in a study of blood T cell repertoires in COVID-19. Here immunoSEQ multiplex PCR was the method, and the copy in TCRdb shows in-frame clones only, minus some. The sample lists 150,000 to 200,000 clones, approximately 86% seen once, with roughly 8.2% in the top ten. Sequencing was carried out using peripheral blood. These receptors were taken from a man aged 55 to 70 with acute or convalescent COVID-19. CDR3s include the opening cysteine and the closing phenylalanine or tryptophan. The D gene is left open where the match is weak. Size tells how often a clone was seen (once, few, many) or the class of an expanded clone, and some rows leave it out.

j_call	d_call	v_call	clone_size	cdr3_nt	cdr3_aa
TRBJ2-6	TRBD1	TRBV2	NA	TGTGCCAGTCGACAGGGGGCGGCTAGGGCCAACGTCCTGACTTTC	CASRQGAARANVLTF
TRBJ2-2	TRBD1	TRBV2	NA	TGTGCCAGCAGAGGACAGGGGTCGTCCGGGGAGCTGTTTTTT	CASRGQGSSGELFF
TRBJ1-1	TRBD1	TRBV7-3	NA	TGTGCCAGCAGATCACAGGGGAGCAGCGAAGCTTTCTTT	CASRSQGSSEAFF
TRBJ1-2	TRBD1	TRBV4-1	NA	TGCGCCAGCAGCCAAGGGAACAGGGGGCGCGACTATGGCTACACCTTC	CASSQGNRGRDYGYTF
TRBJ2-3	TRBD2	TRBV27	NA	TGTGCCAGCAGTCGAAAGCCCGGACTAGCGGGAGCCGAGGCTACGCAGTATTTT	CASSRKPGLAGAEATQYF
TRBJ1-2	TRBD1	TRBV6-5	once	TGTGCCAGCAGGGGGGACAGCCGAAACTATGGCTACACCTTC	CASRGDSRNYGYTF
TRBJ1-1	NA	TRBV18	NA	TGTGCCAGCTCACCTTCGGCAACAGCGAACACTGAAGCTTTCTTT	CASSPSATANTEAFF
TRBJ2-3	NA	TRBV5-1	NA	TGCGCCAGCAGCTTGGCCTCCGGCTCGCGGGGCACAGATACGCAGTATTTT	CASSLASGSRGTDTQYF
TRBJ2-2	NA	TRBV18	once	TGTGCCAGCTCACCAACTTCCCCAGGTGTGAACACCGGGGAGCTGTTTTTT	CASSPTSPGVNTGELFF
TRBJ1-2	NA	TRBV12-2	few	TGTGCAAGACGGCTTGACTCTGCGGGGACCTTC	CARRLDSAGTF
TRBJ1-5	NA	TRBV2	once	TGTGCCAGCAGTCCAAGGGGGGGGAGCAATCAGCCCCAGCATTTT	CASSPRGGSNQPQHF
TRBJ1-1	NA	TRBV12-5	once	TGTGCTAGTGGCGCATCCGGGACTACTCACGCTTTCTTT	CASGASGTTHAFF
TRBJ1-2	NA	TRBV15	NA	TGTGCCACCGCCCAAGAGGGGGGGGTGGGCTATGGCTACACCTTC	CATAQEGGVGYGYTF
TRBJ2-2	NA	TRBV6-5	NA	TGTGCCAGCAGTACAGGGAACACCGGGGAGCTGTTTTTT	CASSTGNTGELFF
TRBJ2-7	TRBD1	TRBV9	NA	TGTGCCAGCAGCCCAGAGGGCAGGGGGCTATACGAGCAGTACTTC	CASSPEGRGLYEQYF
TRBJ1-1	NA	TRBV19	NA	TGTGCCAGTAGTATAAGCCGAGGCACTGAAGCTTTCTTT	CASSISRGTEAFF
TRBJ1-2	TRBD1	TRBV18	NA	TGTGCCAGCTCAGAAGGACAGGGTGGTCACTATGGCTACACCTTC	CASSEGQGGHYGYTF
TRBJ2-5	NA	TRBV18	NA	TGTGCCGGCTCACCCGAGCCTACAGGGAGGGTGGAGACCCAGTACTTC	CAGSPEPTGRVETQYF
TRBJ2-3	TRBD2	TRBV6-5	NA	TGTGCCAGCAGTACTAGCGGGAGAAACCCAGATACGCAGTATTTT	CASSTSGRNPDTQYF
TRBJ2-5	NA	TRBV10-1	once	TGCGCCAGCAGCCCGGGAGATGGGGAGACCCAGTACTTC	CASSPGDGETQYF
TRBJ2-7	NA	TRBV29-1	NA	TGCAGCGTTGAGAGGGGGGGCCCCGAGCAGTACTTC	CSVERGGPEQYF
TRBJ2-7	NA	TRBV5-1	once	TGCGCCAGCAGCCGAGGGACTGGGAGGGGGTACGAGCAGTACTTC	CASSRGTGRGYEQYF
TRBJ2-7	NA	TRBV4-2	NA	TGTGCCAGCAGCCAAGAAGGAGAGGCCTCCTCCTACGAGCAGTACTTC	CASSQEGEASSYEQYF
TRBJ1-2	TRBD1	TRBV19	NA	TGTGCCAGCCGAGTAGTACAGGGGAGCTCCTACACCTTC	CASRVVQGSSYTF
TRBJ1-6	NA	TRBV27	NA	TGTGCCAGCAGTGCGACAGTAAACTCCTATAATTCACCCCTCCACTTT	CASSATVNSYNSPLHF
TRBJ1-5	NA	TRBV12-1	NA	TGTGCCAGCAGCTCGTTACGCGGTCAGCCCCAGCATTTT	CASSSLRGQPQHF
TRBJ1-4	NA	TRBV6-5	NA	TGTGCCAGCAGTTACCCAGGAGGGCCAACTAATGAAAAACTGTTTTTT	CASSYPGGPTNEKLFF
TRBJ1-2	TRBD1	TRBV24-1	once	TGTGCCACCAGTGAAGGACAGGGCTATGGCTACACCTTC	CATSEGQGYGYTF
TRBJ2-3	NA	TRBV4-1	NA	TGCGCCAGCAGCCTTACCCCCTACAGCACAGATACGCAGTATTTT	CASSLTPYSTDTQYF
TRBJ1-1	NA	TRBV5-1	NA	TGCGCCAGCAGCCCGAGGACAGATTTGAACACTGAAGCTTTCTTT	CASSPRTDLNTEAFF
TRBJ1-4	NA	TRBV5-1	NA	TGCGCCAGCAGCTTGGACAGGGTAGGGGAAAAACTGTTTTTT	CASSLDRVGEKLFF
TRBJ2-6	NA	TRBV28	NA	TGTGCCAGCAGCCCAGATTCACTCGGGACCAACGTCCTGACTTTC	CASSPDSLGTNVLTF
TRBJ2-7	NA	TRBV19	NA	TGTGCCAGTAGTATAGTTGGAGAGGTCTCCTACGAGCAGTACTTC	CASSIVGEVSYEQYF
TRBJ2-7	NA	TRBV14	NA	TGTGCCAGCAGCCATGCCACCGGGTCGTTTTCCTACGAGCAGTACTTC	CASSHATGSFSYEQYF
TRBJ2-7	TRBD1	TRBV27	NA	TGTGCCAGCAGTTTATTCCGGGACAGGGTTCGCGAGCAGTACTTC	CASSLFRDRVREQYF
TRBJ1-6	NA	TRBV7-3	NA	TGTGCCAGCAGCTTAAATGGAGGGTACTATAATTCACCCCTCCACTTT	CASSLNGGYYNSPLHF
TRBJ1-2	NA	TRBV29-1	few	TGCAGCGTTGAAGATCACGGGTATGGCTACACCTTC	CSVEDHGYGYTF
TRBJ2-7	TRBD2	TRBV30	NA	TGTGCCTGGAGTGGACTAGCGGGAGTGGTCTCCTACGAGCAGTACTTC	CAWSGLAGVVSYEQYF
TRBJ1-2	NA	TRBV6-5	few	TGTGCCAGCACCGACTCCCCTAGCTATGGCTACACCTTC	CASTDSPSYGYTF
TRBJ1-5	NA	TRBV28	once	TGTGCCAGCAGTCTGGGCAGTTGGGGCAATCAGCCCCAGCATTTT	CASSLGSWGNQPQHF
TRBJ1-2	TRBD1	TRBV19	NA	TGTGCCAGTAGGACCACCATGGACAGGAAAGGCTACACCTTC	CASRTTMDRKGYTF
TRBJ2-2	NA	TRBV10-2	few	TGCGCCAGCAGTGAGGGACTTCTGGGCGGGGAGCTGTTTTTT	CASSEGLLGGELFF
TRBJ1-4	TRBD1	TRBV19	NA	TGTGCCAGTAGTAGGACAGGGGCGAATGAAAAACTGTTTTTT	CASSRTGANEKLFF
TRBJ2-2	NA	TRBV24-1	NA	TGTGCCACCAGTGACCCCAGGGGACCCGGGGAGCTGTTTTTT	CATSDPRGPGELFF
TRBJ1-5	TRBD1	TRBV28	NA	TGTGCCAGCAGCCCCTGGGGACAGGATTATAGCAATCAGCCCCAGCATTTT	CASSPWGQDYSNQPQHF
TRBJ2-1	TRBD1	TRBV27	NA	TGTGCCAGCAGCTCCCTTGGGACAGGGTACAATGAGCAGTTCTTC	CASSSLGTGYNEQFF
TRBJ2-7	TRBD2	TRBV5-1	NA	TGCGCCAGCAGCTGGGGGACTAGCGGGAGAGTCGACGAGCAGTACTTC	CASSWGTSGRVDEQYF
TRBJ1-6	TRBD1	TRBV28	NA	TGTGCCAGCAGCCTTCGACAGGGTCGCTCACCCCTCCACTTT	CASSLRQGRSPLHF
TRBJ1-3	TRBD1	TRBV9	NA	TGTGCCAGCAGCGTAGAGGGGGCGTATGGAAACACCATATATTTT	CASSVEGAYGNTIYF
TRBJ1-1	NA	TRBV29-1	NA	TGCAGCGTTGAATCAGGGGCCGGCACTGAAGCTTTCTTT	CSVESGAGTEAFF
TRBJ2-1	TRBD2	TRBV19	NA	TGTGCCAGTAGTATATTCGGTCTAGCGGGACTTACGGAGCAGTTCTTC	CASSIFGLAGLTEQFF